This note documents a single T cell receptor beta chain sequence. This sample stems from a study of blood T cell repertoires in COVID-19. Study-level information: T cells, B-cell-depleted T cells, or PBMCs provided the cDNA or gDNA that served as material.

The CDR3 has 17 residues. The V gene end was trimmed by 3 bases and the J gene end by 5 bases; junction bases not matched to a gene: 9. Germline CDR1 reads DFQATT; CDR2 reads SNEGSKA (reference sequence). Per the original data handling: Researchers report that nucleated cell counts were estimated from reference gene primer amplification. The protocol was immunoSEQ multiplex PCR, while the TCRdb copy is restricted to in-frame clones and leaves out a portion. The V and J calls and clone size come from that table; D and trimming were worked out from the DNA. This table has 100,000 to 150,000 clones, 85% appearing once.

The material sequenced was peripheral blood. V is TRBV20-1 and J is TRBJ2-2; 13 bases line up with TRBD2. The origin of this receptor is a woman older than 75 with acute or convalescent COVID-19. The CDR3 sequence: CSASPSTSGGATGELFF. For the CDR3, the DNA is TGCAGTGCTAGTCCCTCAACTAGCGGGGGGGCGACCGGGGAGCTGTTTTTT.